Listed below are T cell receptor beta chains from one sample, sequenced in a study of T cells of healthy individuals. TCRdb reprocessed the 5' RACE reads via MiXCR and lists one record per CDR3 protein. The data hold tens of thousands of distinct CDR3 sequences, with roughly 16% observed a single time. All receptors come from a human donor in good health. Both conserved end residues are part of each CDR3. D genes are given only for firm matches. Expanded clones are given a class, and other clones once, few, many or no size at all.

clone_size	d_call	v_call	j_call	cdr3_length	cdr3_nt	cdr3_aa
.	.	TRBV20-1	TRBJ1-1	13	TGCAGTGCGGGGGGCGGAGGGCACACTGAAGCTTTCTTT	CSAGGGGHTEAFF
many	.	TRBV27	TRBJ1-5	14	TGTGCCAGCAGTTATGCGTTGACGCGACAGCCCCAGCATTTT	CASSYALTRQPQHF
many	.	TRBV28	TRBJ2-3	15	TGTGCCAGCAGTTCCCAGGGGAGGGCCACAGATACGCAGTATTTT	CASSSQGRATDTQYF
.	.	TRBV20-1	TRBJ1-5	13	TGCAGTGCTTCTCCGGGACTGAATCAGCCCCAGCATTTT	CSASPGLNQPQHF
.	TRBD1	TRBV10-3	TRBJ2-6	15	TGTGCCATCAGGCTTACAGGGGATGGGGCCAACGTCCTGACTTTC	CAIRLTGDGANVLTF
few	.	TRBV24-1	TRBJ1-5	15	TGTGCCACCAGTGACCGGGACGGTAGCAATCAGCCCCAGCATTTT	CATSDRDGSNQPQHF
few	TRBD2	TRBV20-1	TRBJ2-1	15	TGCAGTGCTGGGAGGACTAGCGGGAGGGTGAATGAGCAGTTCTTC	CSAGRTSGRVNEQFF
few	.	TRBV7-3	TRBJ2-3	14	TGTGCCAGCAGCCGATCACAGGGTGAAGATACGCAGTATTTT	CASSRSQGEDTQYF
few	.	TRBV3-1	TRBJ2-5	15	TGTGCCAGCAGCCAAGCCTCAATCCAGGGGAGGGCCCAGTACTTC	CASSQASIQGRAQYF
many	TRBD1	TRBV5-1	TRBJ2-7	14	TGCGCCAGCAGAACAGGGGGAAGCTCCTACGAGCAGTACTTC	CASRTGGSSYEQYF
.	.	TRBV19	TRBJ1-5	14	TGTGCCAGTAGCCAGACAGGCTTCAATCAGCCCCAGCATTTT	CASSQTGFNQPQHF
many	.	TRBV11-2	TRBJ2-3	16	TGTGCCAGCAGCTTGGGGGGGACAGGCCGCACAGATACGCAGTATTTT	CASSLGGTGRTDTQYF
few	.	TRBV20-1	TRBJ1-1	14	TGCAGTGCTAGAACGGGACATCCTAACACTGAAGCTTTCTTT	CSARTGHPNTEAFF
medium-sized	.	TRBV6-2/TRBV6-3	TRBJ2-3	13	TGTGCCAGCAGTTACTCTGACACAGATACGCAGTATTTT	CASSYSDTDTQYF
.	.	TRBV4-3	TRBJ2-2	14	TGCGCCAGCAGCCCAAGGACAGTTACCGGGGAGCTGTTTTTT	CASSPRTVTGELFF
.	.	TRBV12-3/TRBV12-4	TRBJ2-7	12	TGTGCCAGCAGCCCCCGGGAGTACGAGCAGTACTTC	CASSPREYEQYF
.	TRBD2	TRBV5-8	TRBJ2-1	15	TGTGCCAGCTCCGAGGGCGGGAGTCCCAACAATGAGCAGTTCTTC	CASSEGGSPNNEQFF
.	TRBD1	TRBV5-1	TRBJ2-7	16	TGCGCCAGCAGCTTGGAGTTACGGACAGGGTTTTACGAGCAGTACTTC	CASSLELRTGFYEQYF
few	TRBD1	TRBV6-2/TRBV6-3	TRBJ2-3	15	TGTGCCAGCAGAACACACAGGGGGCCGCCAGATACGCAGTATTTT	CASRTHRGPPDTQYF
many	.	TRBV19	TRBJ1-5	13	TGTGCCAGTAGTATCGCGGGGGGACAGCCCCAGCATTTT	CASSIAGGQPQHF
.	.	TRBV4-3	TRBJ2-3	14	TGCGCCAGCAGCCAAGAAATGGACACAGATACGCAGTATTTT	CASSQEMDTDTQYF
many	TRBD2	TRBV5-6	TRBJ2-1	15	TGTGCCAGCAGCTTCCAGGGAGGGTCGTTGGATGAGCAGTTCTTC	CASSFQGGSLDEQFF
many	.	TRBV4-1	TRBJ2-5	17	TGCGCCAGCAGCCCCCTTTGGACTGGGACTGACCAAGAGACCCAGTACTTC	CASSPLWTGTDQETQYF
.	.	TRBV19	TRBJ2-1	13	TGTGCCAGTAGTATTATCTGGGCAAATGAGCAGTTCTTC	CASSIIWANEQFF
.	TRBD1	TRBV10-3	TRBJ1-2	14	TGTGCCATCACCCCAGACAGGGGTTATAGTGGCTACACCTTC	CAITPDRGYSGYTF
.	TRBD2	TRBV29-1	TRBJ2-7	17	TGCAGCGTTGAAGTCGGACTAGCGGGAGGCCTCTCCTACGAGCAGTACTTC	CSVEVGLAGGLSYEQYF
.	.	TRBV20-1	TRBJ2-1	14	TGCAGTGCTGGGAGGGGGCTATTGGCCAATGAGCAGTTCTTC	CSAGRGLLANEQFF
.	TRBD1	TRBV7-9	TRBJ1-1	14	TGTGCCAGCAGCGCGGGACAGATGAACACTGAAGCTTTCTTT	CASSAGQMNTEAFF
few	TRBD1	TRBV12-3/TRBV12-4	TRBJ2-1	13	TGTGCCAGCAGAAGGGACAGAGACAATGAGCAGTTCTTC	CASRRDRDNEQFF
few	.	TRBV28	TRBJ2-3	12	TGTGCCAGCGCTCTTAGGATAAATACGCAGTATTTT	CASALRINTQYF
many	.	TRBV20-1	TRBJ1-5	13	TGCAGTGCTAGGCCAGGGGCGAATCAGCCCCAGCATTTT	CSARPGANQPQHF
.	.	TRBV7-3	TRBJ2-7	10	TGTGCCACCAGTTACCACGAGCAGTACTTC	CATSYHEQYF
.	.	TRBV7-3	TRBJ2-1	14	TGTGCCAGCAGCTTAAGAAGTATGTCGAATGAGCAGTTCTTC	CASSLRSMSNEQFF
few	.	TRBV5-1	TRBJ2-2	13	TGCGCCAGCAGCTTGGATGGTACCGGGGAGCTGTTTTTT	CASSLDGTGELFF
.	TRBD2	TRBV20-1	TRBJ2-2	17	TGCAGTGCTAGGGGGGAGTCGGGACTAGGTAACACCGGGGAGCTGTTTTTT	CSARGESGLGNTGELFF
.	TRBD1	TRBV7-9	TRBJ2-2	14	TGTGCCAGCAGGACGGGACAGGGAACTGGGGAGCTGTTTTTT	CASRTGQGTGELFF
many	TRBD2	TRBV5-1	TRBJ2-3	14	TGCGCCAGCAGCCCCGGGGGGGGCGCAGATACGCAGTATTTT	CASSPGGGADTQYF
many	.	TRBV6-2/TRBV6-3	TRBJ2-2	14	TGTGCCAGCAGGCACCATGATAACACCGGGGAGCTGTTTTTT	CASRHHDNTGELFF
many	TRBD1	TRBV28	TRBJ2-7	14	TGTGCCAGCAGATCCGGGACAGCCCCCTACGAGCAGTACTTC	CASRSGTAPYEQYF
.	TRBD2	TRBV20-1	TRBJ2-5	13	TGCAGTGCTAGCGGGGGGGCCACGGAGACCCAGTACTTC	CSASGGATETQYF
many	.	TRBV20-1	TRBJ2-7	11	TGCAGTGCCGCGGAGGTTTACGAGCAGTACTTC	CSAAEVYEQYF
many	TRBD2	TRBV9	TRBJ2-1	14	TGTGCCAGCAGCCCTTGGGGACTAGCTGTAGAGCAGTTCTTC	CASSPWGLAVEQFF
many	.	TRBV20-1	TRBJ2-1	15	TGCAGTGCTAGACCGGGGCCCGTTCCCTACAATGAGCAGTTCTTC	CSARPGPVPYNEQFF
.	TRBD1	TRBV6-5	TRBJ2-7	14	TGTGCCAGCCACAAAAGGCAGGGGGCCTACGAGCAGTACTTC	CASHKRQGAYEQYF
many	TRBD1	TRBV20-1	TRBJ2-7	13	TGCAGTGTCGGGACAGGGGTTTTGTACGAGCAGTACTTC	CSVGTGVLYEQYF
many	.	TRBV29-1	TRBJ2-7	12	TGCAGCTTCCTAGGGACCACCTACGAGCAGTACTTC	CSFLGTTYEQYF
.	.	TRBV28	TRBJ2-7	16	TGTGCCAGCAGTTCACCCCCGGCAGGGAAGGGGTACGAGCAGTACTTC	CASSSPPAGKGYEQYF
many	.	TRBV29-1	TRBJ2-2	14	TGCAGCGTAGTAGATGCCCGGGGGAGCGGGGAGCTGTTTTTT	CSVVDARGSGELFF
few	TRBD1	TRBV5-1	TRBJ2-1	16	TGCGCCAGCAGCTTTCGGACAGGTGCATTGAGTAATGAGCAGTTCTTC	CASSFRTGALSNEQFF